Detailed here is one T cell receptor (beta chain). Antigen: not known. The data derive from a study of cytomegalovirus exposure and HLA in healthy donors. Study in general: Researchers found that around 80% of almost 400 genotyped donors fell within the Caucasian-associated ancestry cluster. Study-level findings and limits: TCR beta sequences reportedly predicted most subjects' HLA-A and HLA-B alleles accurately.

Primers: 60 Vbeta forward and 13 Jbeta reverse. Repertoires were generated with immunoSEQ multiplex PCR, while TCRdb's copy carries only in-frame clones and drops some. The sample has about 120,000 clones, approximately 80% seen once. Germline CDR1 is MDHEN and CDR2 is SYDVKM. The CDR3 sequence is 15 residues long. With 5 bases removed from V and 0 bases from J, the gap between germline ends came to 12 bases. Specimen: PBMCs. This TCR was sampled from a male donor in good health and CMV-seronegative. The chain recombines TRBV28 with TRBJ2-3, with D perhaps matching TRBD2 (6 bases). The CDR3 is CASSTFRESTDTQYF. The CDR3 nucleotides are TGTGCCAGCAGTACCTTCCGGGAGAGCACAGATACGCAGTATTTT.